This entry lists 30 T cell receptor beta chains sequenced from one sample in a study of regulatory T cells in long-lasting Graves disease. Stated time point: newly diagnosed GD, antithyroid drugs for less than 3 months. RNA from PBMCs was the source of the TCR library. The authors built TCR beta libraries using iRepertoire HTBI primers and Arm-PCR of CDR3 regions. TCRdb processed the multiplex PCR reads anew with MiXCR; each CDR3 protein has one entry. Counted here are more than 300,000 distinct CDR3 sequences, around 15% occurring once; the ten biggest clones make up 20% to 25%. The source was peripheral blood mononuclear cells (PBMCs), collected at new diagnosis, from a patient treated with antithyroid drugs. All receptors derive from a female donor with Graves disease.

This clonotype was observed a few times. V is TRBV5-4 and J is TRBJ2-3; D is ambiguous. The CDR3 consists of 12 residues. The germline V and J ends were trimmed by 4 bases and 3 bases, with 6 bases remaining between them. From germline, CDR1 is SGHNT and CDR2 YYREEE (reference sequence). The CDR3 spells CASSALTDTQYF. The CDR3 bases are TGTGCCAGCAGCGCTTTAACAGATACGCAGTATTTT.

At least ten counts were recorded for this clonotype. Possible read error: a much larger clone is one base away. CDR3 nucleotides: TGTGCCAGCAGGTCTCCGGCACTCGGAAACGCCATATATTTT. Amino acids: CASRSPALGNAIYF. V is TRBV5-6 and J is TRBJ1-3, with D hard to call. CDR3 length: 14 residues. Per germline, CDR1 SGHDT and CDR2 YYEEEE.

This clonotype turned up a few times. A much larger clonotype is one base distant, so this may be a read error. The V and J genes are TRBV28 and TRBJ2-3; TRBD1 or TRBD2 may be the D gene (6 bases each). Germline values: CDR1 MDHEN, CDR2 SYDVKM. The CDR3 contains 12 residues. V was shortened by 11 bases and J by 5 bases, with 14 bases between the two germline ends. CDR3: CACKGGVDTQYF. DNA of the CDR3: TGTGCCTGCAAGGGGGGTGTAGATACGCAGTATTTT.

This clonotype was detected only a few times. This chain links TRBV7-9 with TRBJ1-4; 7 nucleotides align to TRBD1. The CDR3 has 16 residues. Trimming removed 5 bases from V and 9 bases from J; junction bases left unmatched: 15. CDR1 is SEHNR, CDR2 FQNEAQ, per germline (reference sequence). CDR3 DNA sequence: TGTGCCAGCAGCAACACCCGGATGGGACAGCGGCAAAAACTGTTTTTT. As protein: CASSNTRMGQRQKLFF. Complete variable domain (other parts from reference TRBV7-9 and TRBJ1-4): DTGVSQNPRHKITKRGQNVTFRCDPISEHNRLYWYRQTLGQGPEFLTYFQNEAQLEKSRLLSDRFSAERPKGSFSTLEIQRTEQGDSAMYLCASSNTRMGQRQKLFFGSGTQLSVL.

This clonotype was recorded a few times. For the CDR3, the DNA is TGCGCCAGCAGCCAGCACACAGGGGACTCACCCCTCCACTTT. Translated, it gives CASSQHTGDSPLHF. The chain employs TRBV4-1 and TRBJ1-6; 7 positions match TRBD1. The CDR3 runs to 14 residues. Losses at the gene ends were 3 bases for V and 10 bases for J; bases not matched to a gene: 6. CDR1 and CDR2 from the germline V gene are MGHRA and YSYEKL.

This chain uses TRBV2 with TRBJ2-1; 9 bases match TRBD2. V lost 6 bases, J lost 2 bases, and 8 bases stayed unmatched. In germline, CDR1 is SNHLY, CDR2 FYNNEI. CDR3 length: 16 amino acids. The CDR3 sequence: CASSLWASGAYNEQFF. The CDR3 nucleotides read TGTGCCAGCAGCCTATGGGCTAGCGGGGCCTACAATGAGCAGTTCTTC.

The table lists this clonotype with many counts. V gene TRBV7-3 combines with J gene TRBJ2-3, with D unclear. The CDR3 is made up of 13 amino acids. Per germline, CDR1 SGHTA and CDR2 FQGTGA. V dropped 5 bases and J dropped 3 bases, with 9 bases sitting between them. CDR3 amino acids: CASSGTRTDTQYF. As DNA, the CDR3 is TGTGCCAGCAGCGGTACACGGACAGATACGCAGTATTTT.

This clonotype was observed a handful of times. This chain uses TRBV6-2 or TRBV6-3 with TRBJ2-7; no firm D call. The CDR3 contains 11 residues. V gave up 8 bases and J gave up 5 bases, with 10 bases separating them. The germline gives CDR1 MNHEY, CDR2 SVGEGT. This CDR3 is CASARQNEQYF. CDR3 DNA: TGTGCCAGCGCAAGGCAGAACGAGCAGTACTTC.

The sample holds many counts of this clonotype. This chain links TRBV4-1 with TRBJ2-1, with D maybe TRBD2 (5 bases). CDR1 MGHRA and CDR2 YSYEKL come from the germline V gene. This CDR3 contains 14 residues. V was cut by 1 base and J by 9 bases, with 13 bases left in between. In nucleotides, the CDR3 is TGCGCCAGCAGCCAAGCGAGGGTTGGTATTGAGCAGTTCTTC. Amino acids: CASSQARVGIEQFF.

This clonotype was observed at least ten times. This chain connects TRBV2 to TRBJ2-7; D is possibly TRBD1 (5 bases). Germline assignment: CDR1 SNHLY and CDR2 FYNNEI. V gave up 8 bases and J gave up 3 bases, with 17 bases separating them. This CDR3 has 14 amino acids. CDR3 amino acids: CASRKMVQGYEQYF. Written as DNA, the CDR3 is TGTGCCAGCCGAAAAATGGTGCAGGGCTACGAGCAGTACTTC. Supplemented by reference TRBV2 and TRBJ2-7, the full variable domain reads EPEVTQTPSHQVTQMGQEVILRCVPISNHLYFYWYRQILGQKVEFLVSFYNNEISEKSEIFDDQFSVERPDGSNFTLKIRSTKLEDSAMYFCASRKMVQGYEQYFGPGTRLTVT.

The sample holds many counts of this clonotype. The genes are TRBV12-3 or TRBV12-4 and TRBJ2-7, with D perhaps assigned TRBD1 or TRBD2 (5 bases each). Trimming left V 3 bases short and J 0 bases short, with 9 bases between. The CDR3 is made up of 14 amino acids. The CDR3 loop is CASSLPGASYEQYF. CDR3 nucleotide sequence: TGTGCCAGCAGTTTGCCCGGGGCCTCCTACGAGCAGTACTTC.

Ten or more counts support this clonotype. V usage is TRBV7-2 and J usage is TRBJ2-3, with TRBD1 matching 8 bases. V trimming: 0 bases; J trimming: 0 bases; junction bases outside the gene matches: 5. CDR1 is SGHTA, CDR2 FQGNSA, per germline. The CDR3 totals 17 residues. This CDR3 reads CASSLATGGRSTDTQYF. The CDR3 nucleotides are TGTGCCAGCAGCTTAGCTACAGGGGGACGAAGCACAGATACGCAGTATTTT.

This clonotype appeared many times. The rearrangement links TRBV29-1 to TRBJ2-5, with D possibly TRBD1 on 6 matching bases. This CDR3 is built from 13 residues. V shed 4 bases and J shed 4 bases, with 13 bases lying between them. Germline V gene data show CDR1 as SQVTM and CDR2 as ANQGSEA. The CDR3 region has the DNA TGCAGCGTTGTACCAAGGGGGAGAGAGACCCAGTACTTC. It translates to CSVVPRGRETQYF.

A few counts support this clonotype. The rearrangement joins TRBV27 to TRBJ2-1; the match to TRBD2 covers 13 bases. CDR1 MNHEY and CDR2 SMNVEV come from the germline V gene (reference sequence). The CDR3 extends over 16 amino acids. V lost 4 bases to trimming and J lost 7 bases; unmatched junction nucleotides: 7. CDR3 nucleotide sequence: TGTGCCAGCAGTTCCAAACTAGCGGGGGGGCTTAATGAGCAGTTCTTC. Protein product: CASSSKLAGGLNEQFF.

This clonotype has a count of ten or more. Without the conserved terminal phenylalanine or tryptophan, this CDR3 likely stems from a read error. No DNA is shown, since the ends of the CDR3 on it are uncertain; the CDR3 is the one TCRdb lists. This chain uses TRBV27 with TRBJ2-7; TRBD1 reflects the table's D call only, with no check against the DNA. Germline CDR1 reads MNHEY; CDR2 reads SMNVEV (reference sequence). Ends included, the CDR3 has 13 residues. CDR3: CASGLHGAHSIYL.

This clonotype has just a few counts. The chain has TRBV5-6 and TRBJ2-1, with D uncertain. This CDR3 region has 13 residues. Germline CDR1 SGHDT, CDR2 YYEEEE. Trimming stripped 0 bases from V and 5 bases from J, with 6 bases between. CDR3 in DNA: TGTGCCAGCAGCTTGGTGGGGAACAATGAGCAGTTCTTC. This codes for CASSLVGNNEQFF.

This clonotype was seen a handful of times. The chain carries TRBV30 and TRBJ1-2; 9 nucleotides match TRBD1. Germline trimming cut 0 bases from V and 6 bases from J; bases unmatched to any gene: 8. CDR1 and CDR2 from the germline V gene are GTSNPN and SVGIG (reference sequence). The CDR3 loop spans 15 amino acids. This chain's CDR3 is CAWSVIIGTGHGYTF. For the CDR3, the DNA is TGTGCCTGGAGTGTTATAATTGGGACAGGGCATGGCTACACCTTC.

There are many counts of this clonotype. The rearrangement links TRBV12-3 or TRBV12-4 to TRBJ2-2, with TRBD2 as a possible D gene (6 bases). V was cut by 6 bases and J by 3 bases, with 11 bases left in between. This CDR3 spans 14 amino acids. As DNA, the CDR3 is TGTGCCAGCAGCGCGGGGCCACACACCGGGGAGCTGTTTTTT. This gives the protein CASSAGPHTGELFF.

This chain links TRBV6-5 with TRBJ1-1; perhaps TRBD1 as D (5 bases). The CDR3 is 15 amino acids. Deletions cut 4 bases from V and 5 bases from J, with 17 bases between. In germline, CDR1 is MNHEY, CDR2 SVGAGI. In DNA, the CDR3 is TGTGCCAGCAGTTCGTTGACAGTTTATGGGACTGAAGCTTTCTTT. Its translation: CASSSLTVYGTEAFF.

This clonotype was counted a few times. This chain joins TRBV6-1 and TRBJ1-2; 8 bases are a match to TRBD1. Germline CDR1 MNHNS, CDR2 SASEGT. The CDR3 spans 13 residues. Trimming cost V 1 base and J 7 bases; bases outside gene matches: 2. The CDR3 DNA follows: TGTGCCAGCAGTGAAGGGACAGGGTCTGGCTACACCTTC. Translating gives CASSEGTGSGYTF.

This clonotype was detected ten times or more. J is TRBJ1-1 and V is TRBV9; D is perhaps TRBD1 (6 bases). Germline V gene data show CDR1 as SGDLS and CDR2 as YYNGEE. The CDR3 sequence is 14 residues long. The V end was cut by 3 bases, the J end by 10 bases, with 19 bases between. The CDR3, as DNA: TGTGCCAGCAGCGGTCAGGGGAAGGGTGAGGGAGCTTTCTTT. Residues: CASSGQGKGEGAFF.

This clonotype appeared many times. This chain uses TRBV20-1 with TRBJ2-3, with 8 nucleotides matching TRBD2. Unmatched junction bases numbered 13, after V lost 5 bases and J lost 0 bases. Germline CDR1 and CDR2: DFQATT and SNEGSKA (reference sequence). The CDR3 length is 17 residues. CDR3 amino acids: CSAPPQSGSVSTDTQYF. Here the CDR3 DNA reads TGCAGTGCTCCCCCCCAAAGCGGGAGCGTAAGCACAGATACGCAGTATTTT.

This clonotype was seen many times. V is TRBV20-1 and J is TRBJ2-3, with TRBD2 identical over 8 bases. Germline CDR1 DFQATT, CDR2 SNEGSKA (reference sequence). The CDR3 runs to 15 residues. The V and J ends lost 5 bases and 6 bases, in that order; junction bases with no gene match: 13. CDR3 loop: CSAALAGTLTDTQYF. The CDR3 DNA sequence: TGCAGTGCTGCATTAGCGGGGACTTTGACGGATACGCAGTATTTT.

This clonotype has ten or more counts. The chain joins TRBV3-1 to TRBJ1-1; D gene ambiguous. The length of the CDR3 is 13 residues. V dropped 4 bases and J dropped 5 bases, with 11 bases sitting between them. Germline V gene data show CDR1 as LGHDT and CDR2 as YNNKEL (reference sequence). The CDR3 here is CASSPTPLTEAFF. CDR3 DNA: TGTGCCAGCAGCCCCACCCCTTTGACTGAAGCTTTCTTT.

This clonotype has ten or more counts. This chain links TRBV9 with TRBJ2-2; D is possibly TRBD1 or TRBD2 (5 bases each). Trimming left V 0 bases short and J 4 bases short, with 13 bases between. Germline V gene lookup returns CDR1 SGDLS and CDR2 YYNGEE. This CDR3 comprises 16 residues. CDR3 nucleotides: TGTGCCAGCAGCGTAGTGGGGGAGTCTATCACCGGGGAGCTGTTTTTT. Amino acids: CASSVVGESITGELFF.

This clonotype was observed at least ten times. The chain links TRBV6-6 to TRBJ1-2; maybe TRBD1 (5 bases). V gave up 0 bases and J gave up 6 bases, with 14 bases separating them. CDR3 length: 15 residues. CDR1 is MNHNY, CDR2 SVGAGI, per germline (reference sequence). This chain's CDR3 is CASSYSRDRTDGYTF. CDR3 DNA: TGTGCCAGCAGTTACTCGAGGGACCGTACGGATGGCTACACCTTC.

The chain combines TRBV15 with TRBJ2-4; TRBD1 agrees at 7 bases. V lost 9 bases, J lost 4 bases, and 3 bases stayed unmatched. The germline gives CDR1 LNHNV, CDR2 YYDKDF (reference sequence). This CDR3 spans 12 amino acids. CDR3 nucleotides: TGTGCCACTCGGGACAGTAAAAACATTCAGTACTTC. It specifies CATRDSKNIQYF.

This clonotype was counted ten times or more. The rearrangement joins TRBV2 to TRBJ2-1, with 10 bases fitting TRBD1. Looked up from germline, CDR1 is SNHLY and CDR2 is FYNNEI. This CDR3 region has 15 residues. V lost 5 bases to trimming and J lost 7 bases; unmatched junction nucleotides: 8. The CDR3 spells CASSLTGTGVNEQFF. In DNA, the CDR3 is TGTGCCAGCAGTTTGACCGGGACAGGGGTGAATGAGCAGTTCTTC.

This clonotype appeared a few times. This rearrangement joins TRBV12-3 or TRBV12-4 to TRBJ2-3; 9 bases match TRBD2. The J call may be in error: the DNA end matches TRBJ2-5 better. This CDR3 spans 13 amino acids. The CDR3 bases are TGTGCCAGCAGCTGGACTAGCGCGGAGACCCAGTACTTC. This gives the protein CASSWTSAETQYF.

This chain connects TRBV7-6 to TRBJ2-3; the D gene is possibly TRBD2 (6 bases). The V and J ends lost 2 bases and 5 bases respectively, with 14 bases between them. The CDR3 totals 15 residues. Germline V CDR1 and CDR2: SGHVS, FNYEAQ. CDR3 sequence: CASSLWKDGGDTQYF. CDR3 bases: TGTGCCAGCAGCTTATGGAAGGACGGGGGAGATACGCAGTATTTT.